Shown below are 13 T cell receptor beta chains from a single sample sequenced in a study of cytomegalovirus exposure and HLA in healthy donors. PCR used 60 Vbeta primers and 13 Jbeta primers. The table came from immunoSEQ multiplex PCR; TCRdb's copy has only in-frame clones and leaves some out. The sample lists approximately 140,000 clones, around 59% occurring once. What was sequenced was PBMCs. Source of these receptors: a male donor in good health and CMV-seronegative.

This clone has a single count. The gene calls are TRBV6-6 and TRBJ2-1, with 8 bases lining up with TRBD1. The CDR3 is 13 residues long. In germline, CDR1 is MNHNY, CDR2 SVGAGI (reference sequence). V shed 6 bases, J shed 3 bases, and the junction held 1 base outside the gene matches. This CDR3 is CASRTGDYNEQFF. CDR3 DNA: TGTGCCAGCAGGACAGGGGACTACAATGAGCAGTTCTTC.

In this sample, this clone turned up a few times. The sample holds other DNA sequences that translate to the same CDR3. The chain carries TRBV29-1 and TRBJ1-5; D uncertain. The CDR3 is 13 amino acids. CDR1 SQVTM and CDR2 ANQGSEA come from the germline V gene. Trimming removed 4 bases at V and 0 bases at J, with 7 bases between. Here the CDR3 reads CSVGENSNQPQHF. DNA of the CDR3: TGCAGCGTTGGGGAGAATAGCAATCAGCCCCAGCATTTT.

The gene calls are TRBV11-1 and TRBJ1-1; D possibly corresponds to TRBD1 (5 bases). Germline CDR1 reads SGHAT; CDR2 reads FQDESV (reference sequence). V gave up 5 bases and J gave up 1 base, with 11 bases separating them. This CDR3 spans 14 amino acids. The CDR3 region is CASSLGQPNTEAFF. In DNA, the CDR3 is TGTGCCAGCAGCCTTGGACAACCGAACACTGAAGCTTTCTTT.

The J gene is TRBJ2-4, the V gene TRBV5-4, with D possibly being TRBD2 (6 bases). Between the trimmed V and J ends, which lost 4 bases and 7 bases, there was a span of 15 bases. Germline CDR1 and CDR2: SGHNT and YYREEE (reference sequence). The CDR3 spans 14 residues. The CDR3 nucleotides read TGTGCCAGCAGCCTTGGGCTCGCGGGGAACATTCAGTACTTC. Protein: CASSLGLAGNIQYF.

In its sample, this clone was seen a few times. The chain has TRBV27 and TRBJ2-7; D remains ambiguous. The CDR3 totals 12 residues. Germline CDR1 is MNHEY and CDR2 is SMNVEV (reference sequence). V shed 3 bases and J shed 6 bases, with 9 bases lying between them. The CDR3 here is CASSFPPGEQYF. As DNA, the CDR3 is TGTGCCAGCAGTTTCCCTCCGGGCGAGCAGTACTTC.

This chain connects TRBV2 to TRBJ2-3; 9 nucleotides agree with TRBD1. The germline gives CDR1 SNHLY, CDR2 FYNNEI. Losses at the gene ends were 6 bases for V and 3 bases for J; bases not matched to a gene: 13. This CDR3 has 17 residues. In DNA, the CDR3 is TGTGCCAGCAGCCAAGATTCGGGACAGGGTTGGACAGATACGCAGTATTTT. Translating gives CASSQDSGQGWTDTQYF.

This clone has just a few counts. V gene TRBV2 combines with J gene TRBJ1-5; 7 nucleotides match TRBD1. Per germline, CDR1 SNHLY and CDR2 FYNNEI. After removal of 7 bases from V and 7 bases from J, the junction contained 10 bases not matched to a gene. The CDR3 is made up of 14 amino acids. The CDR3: CASTPKEGAQPQHF. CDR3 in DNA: TGTGCCAGCACTCCAAAGGAGGGGGCCCAGCCCCAGCATTTT.

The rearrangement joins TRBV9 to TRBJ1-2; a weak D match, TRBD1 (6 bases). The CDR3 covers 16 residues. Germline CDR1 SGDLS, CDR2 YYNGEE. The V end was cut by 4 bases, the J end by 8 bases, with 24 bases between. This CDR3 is CASSRRGGGGRRGYTF. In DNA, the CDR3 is TGTGCCAGCAGCCGAAGAGGTGGGGGGGGCAGACGGGGCTACACCTTC.

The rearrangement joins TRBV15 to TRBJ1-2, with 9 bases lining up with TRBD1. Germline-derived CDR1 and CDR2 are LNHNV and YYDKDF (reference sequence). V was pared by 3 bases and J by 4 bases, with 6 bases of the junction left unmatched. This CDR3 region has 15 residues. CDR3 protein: CATSRAGTGPYGYTF. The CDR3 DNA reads TGTGCCACCAGCAGGGCCGGGACAGGGCCCTATGGCTACACCTTC. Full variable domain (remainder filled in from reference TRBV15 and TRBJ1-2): DAMVIQNPRYQVTQFGKPVTLSCSQTLNHNVMYWYQQKSSQAPKLLFHYYDKDFNNEADTPDNFQSRRPNTSFCFLDIRSPGLGDTAMYLCATSRAGTGPYGYTFGSGTRLTVV.

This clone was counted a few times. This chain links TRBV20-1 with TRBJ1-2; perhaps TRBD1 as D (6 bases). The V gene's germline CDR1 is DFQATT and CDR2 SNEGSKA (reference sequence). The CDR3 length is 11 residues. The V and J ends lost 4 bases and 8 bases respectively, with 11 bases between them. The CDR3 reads CSATWTDGYTF. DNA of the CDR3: TGCAGTGCTACATGGACAGACGGCTACACCTTC.

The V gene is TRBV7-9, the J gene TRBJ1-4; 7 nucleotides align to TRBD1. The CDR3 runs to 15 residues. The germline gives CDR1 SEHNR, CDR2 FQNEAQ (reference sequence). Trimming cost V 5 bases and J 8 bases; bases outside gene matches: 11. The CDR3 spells CASSRRTGGSEKLFF. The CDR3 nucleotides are TGTGCCAGCAGCCGTCGGACAGGAGGGTCAGAAAAACTGTTTTTT.

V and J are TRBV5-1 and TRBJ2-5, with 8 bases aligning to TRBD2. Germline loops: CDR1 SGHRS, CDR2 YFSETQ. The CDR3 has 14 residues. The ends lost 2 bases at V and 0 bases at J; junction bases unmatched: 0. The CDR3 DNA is TGCGCCAGCAGCTTAGCGGGGGACCAAGAGACCCAGTACTTC. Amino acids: CASSLAGDQETQYF.

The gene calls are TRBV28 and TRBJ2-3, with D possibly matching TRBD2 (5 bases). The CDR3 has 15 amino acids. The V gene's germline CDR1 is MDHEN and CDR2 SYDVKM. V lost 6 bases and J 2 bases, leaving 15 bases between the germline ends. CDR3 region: CASSQAGLNTDTQYF. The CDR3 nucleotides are TGTGCCAGCAGCCAGGCGGGCCTAAACACAGATACGCAGTATTTT.